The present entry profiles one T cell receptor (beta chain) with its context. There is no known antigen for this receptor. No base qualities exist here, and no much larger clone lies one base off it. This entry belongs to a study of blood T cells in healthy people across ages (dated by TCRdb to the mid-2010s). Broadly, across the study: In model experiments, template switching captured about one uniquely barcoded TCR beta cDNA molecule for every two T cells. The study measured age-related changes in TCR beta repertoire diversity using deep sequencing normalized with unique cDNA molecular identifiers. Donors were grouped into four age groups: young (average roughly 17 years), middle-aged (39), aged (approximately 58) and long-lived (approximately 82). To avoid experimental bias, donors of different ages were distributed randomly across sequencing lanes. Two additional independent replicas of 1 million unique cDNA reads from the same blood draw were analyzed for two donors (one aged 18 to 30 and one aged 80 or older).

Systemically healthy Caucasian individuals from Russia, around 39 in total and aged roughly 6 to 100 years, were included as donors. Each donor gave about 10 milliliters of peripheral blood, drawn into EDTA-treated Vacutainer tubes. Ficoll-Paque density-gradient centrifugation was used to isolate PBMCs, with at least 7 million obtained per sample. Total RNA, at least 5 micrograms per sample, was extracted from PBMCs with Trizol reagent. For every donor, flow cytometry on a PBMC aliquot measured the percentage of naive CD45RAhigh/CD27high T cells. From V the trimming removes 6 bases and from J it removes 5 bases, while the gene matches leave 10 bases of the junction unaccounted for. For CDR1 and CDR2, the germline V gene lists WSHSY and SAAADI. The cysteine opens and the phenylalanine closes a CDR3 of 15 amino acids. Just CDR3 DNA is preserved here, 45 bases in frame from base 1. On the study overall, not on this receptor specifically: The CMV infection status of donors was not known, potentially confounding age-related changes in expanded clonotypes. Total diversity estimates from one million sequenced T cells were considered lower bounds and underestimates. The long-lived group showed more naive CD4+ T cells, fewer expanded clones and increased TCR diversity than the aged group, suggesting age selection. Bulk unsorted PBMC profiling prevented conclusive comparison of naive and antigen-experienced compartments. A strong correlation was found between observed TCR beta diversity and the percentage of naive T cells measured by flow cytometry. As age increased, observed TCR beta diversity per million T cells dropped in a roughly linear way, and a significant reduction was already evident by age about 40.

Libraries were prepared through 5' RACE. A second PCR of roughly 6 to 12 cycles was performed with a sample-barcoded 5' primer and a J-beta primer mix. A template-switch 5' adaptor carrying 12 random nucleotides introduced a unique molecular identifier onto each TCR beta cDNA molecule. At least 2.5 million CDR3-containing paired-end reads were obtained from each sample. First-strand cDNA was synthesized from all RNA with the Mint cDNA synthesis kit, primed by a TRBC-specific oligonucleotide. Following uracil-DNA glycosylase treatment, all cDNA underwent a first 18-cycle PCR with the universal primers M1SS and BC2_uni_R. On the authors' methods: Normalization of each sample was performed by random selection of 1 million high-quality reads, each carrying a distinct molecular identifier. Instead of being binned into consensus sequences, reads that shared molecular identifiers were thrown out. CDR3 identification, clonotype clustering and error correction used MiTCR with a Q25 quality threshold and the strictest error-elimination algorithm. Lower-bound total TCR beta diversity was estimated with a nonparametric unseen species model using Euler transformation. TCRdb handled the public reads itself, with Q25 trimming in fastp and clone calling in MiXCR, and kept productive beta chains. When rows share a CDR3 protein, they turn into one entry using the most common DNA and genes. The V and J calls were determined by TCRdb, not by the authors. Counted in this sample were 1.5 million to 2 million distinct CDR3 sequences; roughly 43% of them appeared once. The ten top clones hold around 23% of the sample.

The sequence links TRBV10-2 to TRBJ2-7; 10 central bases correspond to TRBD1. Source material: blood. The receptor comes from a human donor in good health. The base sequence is TGCGCCAGCAGACCGGGACAGGGGAAGGGGAACGAGCAGTACTTC. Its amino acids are CASRPGQGKGNEQYF.